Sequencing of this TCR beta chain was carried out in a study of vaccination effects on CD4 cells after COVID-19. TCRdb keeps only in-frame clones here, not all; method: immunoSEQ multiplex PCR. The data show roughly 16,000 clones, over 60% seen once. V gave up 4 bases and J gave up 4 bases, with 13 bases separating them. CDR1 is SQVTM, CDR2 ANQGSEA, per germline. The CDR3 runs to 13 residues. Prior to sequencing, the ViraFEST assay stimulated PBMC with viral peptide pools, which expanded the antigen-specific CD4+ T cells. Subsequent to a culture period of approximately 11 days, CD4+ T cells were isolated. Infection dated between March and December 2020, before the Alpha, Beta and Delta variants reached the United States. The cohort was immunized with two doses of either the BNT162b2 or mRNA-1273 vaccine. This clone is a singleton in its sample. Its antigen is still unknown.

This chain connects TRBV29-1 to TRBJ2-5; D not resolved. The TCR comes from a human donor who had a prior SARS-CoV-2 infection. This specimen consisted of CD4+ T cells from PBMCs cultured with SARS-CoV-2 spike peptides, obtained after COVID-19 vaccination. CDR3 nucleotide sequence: TGCAGCGTTGGCAGGCCCAAGGGAGAGACCCAGTACTTC. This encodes CSVGRPKGETQYF.